What follows are 9 T cell receptor beta chains derived from one specimen sequenced in a study of Graves' ophthalmopathy and Graves' hyperthyroidism. RNA transcripts were the template, and TCR beta CDR3 regions were amplified from them. HTBI-primed RT-PCR formed the first round, and a multiplex PCR formed the second. TCRdb used MiXCR to reprocess the multiplex PCR reads, holding one entry per CDR3 protein. This sample has hundreds of thousands of distinct CDR3 sequences, with 15% to 19% found just once. The material sequenced was peripheral blood. The receptors stem from a woman between 18 and 30 years old with stable Graves' hyperthyroidism.

This clonotype was found many times. The chain has TRBV19 and TRBJ2-7, with D tentatively TRBD2 (6 bases). CDR3 length equals 11 residues. From germline, CDR1 is LNHDA and CDR2 SQIVND (reference sequence). V was pared by 11 bases and J by 5 bases, with 13 bases between. The CDR3 nucleotides are TGTGCCGGAGGGGCGAATAACGAGCAGTACTTC. Amino acid sequence: CAGGANNEQYF.

This clonotype has a count of ten or more. The chain employs TRBV6-2 or TRBV6-3 and TRBJ1-1, with 8 bases that match TRBD1. Looked up from germline, CDR1 is MNHEY and CDR2 is SVGEGT. The CDR3 is made up of 18 amino acids. V was clipped by 0 bases and J by 0 bases; unmatched bases: 9. In DNA, the CDR3 is TGTGCCAGCAGTTACTCGACGACAGGGGTAGTTTTGAACACTGAAGCTTTCTTT. This translates into CASSYSTTGVVLNTEAFF.

This clonotype was picked up many times. The V and J genes are TRBV6-5 and TRBJ1-2; D call uncertain. The length of the CDR3 is 11 residues. Germline CDR1 reads MNHEY; CDR2 reads SVGAGI. V lost 4 bases, J lost 4 bases, and 4 bases lay in between. Here the CDR3 DNA reads TGTGCCAGCAGTTCCACCTATGGCTACACCTTC. The encoded protein is CASSSTYGYTF.

On this clonotype: A much larger clone differs from this one at a single base, so this may be a read error. The chain uses TRBV6-1 and TRBJ2-5, with TRBD2 as a possible D gene (5 bases). The CDR3 covers 11 residues. Germline assignment: CDR1 MNHNS and CDR2 SASEGT. CDR3 sequence: CASKGWETQDF. The DNA of the CDR3 is TGTGCCAGCAAAGGGTGGGAGACCCAGGACTTC.

This clonotype was observed at least ten times. This chain connects TRBV6-1 to TRBJ2-7, with 11 bases lining up with TRBD2. The CDR3 consists of 15 residues. Losses at the gene ends were 5 bases for V and 4 bases for J; bases not matched to a gene: 7. The germline V gene has CDR1 MNHNS and CDR2 SASEGT. In nucleotides, the CDR3 is TGTGCCAGCAGTCCCGGGACTAGCGGACATTACGAGCAGTACTTC. Translating it yields CASSPGTSGHYEQYF.

The chain employs TRBV30 and TRBJ2-7, with D maybe TRBD1 (6 bases). Germline lookup yields CDR1 GTSNPN and CDR2 SVGIG (reference sequence). Between the trimmed V and J ends, which lost 5 bases and 4 bases, there was a span of 15 bases. This CDR3 has 13 amino acids. The CDR3 DNA reads as TGTGCCTGGCCCCAGGGGAGACGGTACGAGCAGTACTTC. This translates into CAWPQGRRYEQYF.

The sample holds a few counts of this clonotype. J is TRBJ2-7 and V is TRBV30, with no clear D. The CDR3 covers 15 residues. Germline CDR1 GTSNPN, CDR2 SVGIG (reference sequence). V dropped 4 bases and J dropped 3 bases, with 19 bases sitting between them. The CDR3 loop reads CAWTLHSTELYEQYF. The DNA for the CDR3 is TGTGCCTGGACCTTACACTCGACGGAACTCTACGAGCAGTACTTC.

There are many counts of this clonotype. The rearrangement joins TRBV6-1 to TRBJ1-1; D not certain. Germline lookup yields CDR1 MNHNS and CDR2 SASEGT. V dropped 11 bases and J dropped 11 bases, with 12 bases sitting between them. The CDR3 length is 9 residues. The CDR3 DNA sequence: TGTGCCTTAAGAGGGTGGGCTTTCTTT. It is translated as CALRGWAFF.

This clonotype was detected many times. This chain links TRBV4-2 with TRBJ2-7, with D perhaps matching TRBD2 (5 bases). Between the trimmed V and J ends, which lost 1 base and 4 bases, there was a span of 14 bases. The CDR3 has 15 residues. Germline CDR1 and CDR2: LGHNA and YNFKEQ. In DNA, the CDR3 is TGTGCCAGCAGCCAAGTTCGGGGTGGCAGGTACGAGCAGTACTTC. As protein: CASSQVRGGRYEQYF.